This T cell receptor beta chain is drawn from a study of neoadjuvant anti-PD-1 for oral cavity cancer. These newly diagnosed stage II-IVA oral cavity squamous cell carcinoma patients had no prior systemic or radiation treatment. These oral cavity squamous cell carcinomas were HPV-negative and locally advanced. Whole-study findings and limits: Non-responders to neoadjuvant nivolumab had significantly more clonal PBMC T cells than responders.

Most PBMC samples had 480 ng input DNA in six replicates. Some clones are missing from TCRdb's copy, which holds only in-frame ones; the method was immunoSEQ multiplex PCR. The sample lists 75,000 to 100,000 clones; less than 85% were seen once. CDR1 and CDR2 from the germline V gene are GTSNPN and SVGIG (reference sequence). V was clipped by 4 bases and J by 5 bases; unmatched bases: 9. The CDR3 has 15 amino acids. About this clone: Its antigen is not known.

V is TRBV30 and J is TRBJ2-3; 10 bases agree with TRBD2. The clonotype was recovered from a person aged 35-79 years with oral cavity squamous cell carcinoma. This specimen consisted of PBMCs, obtained before nivolumab (anti-PD-1) treatment. The CDR3 is CAWKRLAGVLDTQYF. The CDR3 region has the DNA TGTGCCTGGAAAAGGCTAGCGGGAGTTCTAGATACGCAGTATTTT.